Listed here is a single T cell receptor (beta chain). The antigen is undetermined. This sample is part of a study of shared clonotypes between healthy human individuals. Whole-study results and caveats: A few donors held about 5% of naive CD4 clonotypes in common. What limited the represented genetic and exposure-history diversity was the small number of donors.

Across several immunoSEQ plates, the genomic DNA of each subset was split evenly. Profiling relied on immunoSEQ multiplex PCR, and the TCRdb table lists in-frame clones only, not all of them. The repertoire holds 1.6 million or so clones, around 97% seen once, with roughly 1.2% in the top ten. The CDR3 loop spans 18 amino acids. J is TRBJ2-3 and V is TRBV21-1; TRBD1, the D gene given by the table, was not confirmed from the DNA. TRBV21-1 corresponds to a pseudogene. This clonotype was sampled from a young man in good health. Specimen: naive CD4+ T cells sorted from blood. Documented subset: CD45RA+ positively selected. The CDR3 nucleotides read TGTGCCAGCAGCCGGAGGACAGGGCGAGCGAGGCACACAGATACGCAGTATTTT. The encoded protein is CASSRRTGRARHTDTQYF.